Sequencing of this T cell receptor beta chain was carried out in a study of blood T cells in healthy people across ages. Germline V CDR1 and CDR2: ENHRY, SYGVKD. The CDR3 has 15 amino acids. With respect to this clonotype: One end of the junction fails to match germline, which may point to a read error.

With a J-beta primer mix and a sample-barcoded 5' primer, a second PCR ran roughly 6 to 12 cycles. TCRdb reprocessed the 5' RACE reads via MiXCR and lists one record per CDR3 protein. This table has some 1,000,000 distinct CDR3 sequences, roughly 24% appearing once. These data also featured in a second study, about T cells of mothers and their children.

The rearrangement joins TRBV10-3 to TRBJ1-1; D perhaps matches TRBD1 (6 bases). The source is a girl aged 2 to 10 in good health. Source material: blood. CDR3 nucleotides: TGTGCCATCAGGGAGGGCACAGGGTTGAACACCGAAGCTTTCTTT. Residues: CAIREGTGLNTEAFF.